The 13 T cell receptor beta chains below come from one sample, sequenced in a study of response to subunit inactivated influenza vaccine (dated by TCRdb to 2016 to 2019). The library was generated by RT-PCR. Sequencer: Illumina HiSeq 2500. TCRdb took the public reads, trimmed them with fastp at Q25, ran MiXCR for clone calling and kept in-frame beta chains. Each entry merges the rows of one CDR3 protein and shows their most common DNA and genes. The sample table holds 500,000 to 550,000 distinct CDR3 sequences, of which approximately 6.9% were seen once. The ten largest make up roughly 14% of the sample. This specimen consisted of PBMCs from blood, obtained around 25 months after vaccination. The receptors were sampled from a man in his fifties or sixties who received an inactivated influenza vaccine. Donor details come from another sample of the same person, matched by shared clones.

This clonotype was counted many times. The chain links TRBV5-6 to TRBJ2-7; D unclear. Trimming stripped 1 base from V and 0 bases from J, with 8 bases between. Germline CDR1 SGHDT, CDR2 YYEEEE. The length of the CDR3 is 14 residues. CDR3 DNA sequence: TGTGCCAGCAGCTTGATGGCGGTCTCCTACGAGCAGTACTTC. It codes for CASSLMAVSYEQYF.

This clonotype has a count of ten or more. The CDR3 DNA is TGTGCCAGCAGCCCTAGTGGGAATCGAGATACGCAGTATTTT. This encodes CASSPSGNRDTQYF. The genes are TRBV9 and TRBJ2-3; D is unresolved. V was shortened by 4 bases and J by 5 bases, with 14 bases between the two germline ends. Germline V gene data show CDR1 as SGDLS and CDR2 as YYNGEE. The CDR3 length is 14 residues.

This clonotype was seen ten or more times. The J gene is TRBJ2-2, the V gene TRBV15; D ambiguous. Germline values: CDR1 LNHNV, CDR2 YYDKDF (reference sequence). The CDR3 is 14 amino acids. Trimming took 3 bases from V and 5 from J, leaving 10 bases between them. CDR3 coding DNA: TGTGCCACCAGCAGGACTGTTCCTACCGGGGAGCTGTTTTTT. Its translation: CATSRTVPTGELFF.

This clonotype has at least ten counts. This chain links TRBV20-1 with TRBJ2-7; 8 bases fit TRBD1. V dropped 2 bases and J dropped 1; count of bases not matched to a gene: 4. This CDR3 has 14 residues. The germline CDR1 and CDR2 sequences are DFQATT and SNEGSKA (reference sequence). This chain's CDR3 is CSARRQGWSYEQYF. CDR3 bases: TGCAGTGCTAGAAGACAGGGGTGGTCCTACGAGCAGTACTTC.

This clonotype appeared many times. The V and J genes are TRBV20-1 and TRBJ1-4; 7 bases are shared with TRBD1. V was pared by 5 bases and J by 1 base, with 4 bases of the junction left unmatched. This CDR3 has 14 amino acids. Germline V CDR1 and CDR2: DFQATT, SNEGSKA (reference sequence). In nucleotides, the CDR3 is TGCAGTGCTCCAGGGGGTCGAACTAATGAAAAACTGTTTTTT. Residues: CSAPGGRTNEKLFF.

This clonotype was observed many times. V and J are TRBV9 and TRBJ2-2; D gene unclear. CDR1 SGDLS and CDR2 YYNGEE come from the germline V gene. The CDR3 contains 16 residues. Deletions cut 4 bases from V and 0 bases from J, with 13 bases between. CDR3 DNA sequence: TGTGCCAGCAGCCTCAGAGGCACAACGAACACCGGGGAGCTGTTTTTT. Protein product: CASSLRGTTNTGELFF.

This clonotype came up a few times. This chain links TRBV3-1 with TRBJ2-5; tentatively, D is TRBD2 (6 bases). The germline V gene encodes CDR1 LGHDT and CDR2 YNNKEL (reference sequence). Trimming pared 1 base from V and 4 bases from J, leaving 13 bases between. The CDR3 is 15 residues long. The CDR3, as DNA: TGTGCCAGCAGCCAAGTGTTTGGGGGGACAGAGACCCAGTACTTC. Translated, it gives CASSQVFGGTETQYF.

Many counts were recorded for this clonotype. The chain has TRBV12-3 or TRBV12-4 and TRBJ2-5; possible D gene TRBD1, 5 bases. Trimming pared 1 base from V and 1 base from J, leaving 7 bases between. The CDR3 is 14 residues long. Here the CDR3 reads CASSLGGPQETQYF. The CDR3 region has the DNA TGTGCCAGCAGTTTAGGGGGCCCCCAAGAGACCCAGTACTTC.

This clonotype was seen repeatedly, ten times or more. The CDR3 sequence is CASSQSGYEQYF. The DNA for the CDR3 is TGTGCCAGCAGCCAATCGGGTTACGAGCAGTACTTC. The chain has TRBV3-1 and TRBJ2-7; no clear D. The ends were cut back, 2 bases at V and 4 bases at J, with 6 bases in the middle. CDR1 and CDR2 from the germline V gene are LGHDT and YNNKEL (reference sequence). This CDR3 is 12 amino acids long.

CDR3 DNA: TGTGCCAGCAGCCCCGACAGGGCCTTAGCGAGTGAGCAGTTCTTC. Translating it yields CASSPDRALASEQFF. This chain joins TRBV7-2 and TRBJ2-1, with TRBD1 matching 7 bases. V dropped 5 bases and J dropped 9; count of bases not matched to a gene: 13. This CDR3 region has 15 residues. Germline V gene lookup returns CDR1 SGHTA and CDR2 FQGNSA.

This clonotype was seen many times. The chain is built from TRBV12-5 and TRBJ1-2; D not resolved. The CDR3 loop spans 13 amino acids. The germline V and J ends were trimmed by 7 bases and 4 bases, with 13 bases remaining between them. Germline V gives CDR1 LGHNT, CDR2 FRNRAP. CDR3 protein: CASAQNTGYGYTF. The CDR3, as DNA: TGTGCTAGTGCTCAGAATACGGGCTATGGCTACACCTTC.

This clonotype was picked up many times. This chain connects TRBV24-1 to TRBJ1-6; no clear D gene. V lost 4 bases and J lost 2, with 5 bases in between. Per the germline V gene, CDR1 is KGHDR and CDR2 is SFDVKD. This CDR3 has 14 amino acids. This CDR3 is CATSEGPYNSPLHF. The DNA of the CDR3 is TGTGCCACCAGTGAGGGCCCCTATAATTCACCCCTCCACTTT.

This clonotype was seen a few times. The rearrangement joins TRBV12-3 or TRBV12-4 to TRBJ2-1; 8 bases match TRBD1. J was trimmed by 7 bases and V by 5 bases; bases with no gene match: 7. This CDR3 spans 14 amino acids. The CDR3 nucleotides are TGTGCCAGCAGTCCCCAGGGGGCTAAAAATGAGCAGTTCTTC. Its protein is CASSPQGAKNEQFF.